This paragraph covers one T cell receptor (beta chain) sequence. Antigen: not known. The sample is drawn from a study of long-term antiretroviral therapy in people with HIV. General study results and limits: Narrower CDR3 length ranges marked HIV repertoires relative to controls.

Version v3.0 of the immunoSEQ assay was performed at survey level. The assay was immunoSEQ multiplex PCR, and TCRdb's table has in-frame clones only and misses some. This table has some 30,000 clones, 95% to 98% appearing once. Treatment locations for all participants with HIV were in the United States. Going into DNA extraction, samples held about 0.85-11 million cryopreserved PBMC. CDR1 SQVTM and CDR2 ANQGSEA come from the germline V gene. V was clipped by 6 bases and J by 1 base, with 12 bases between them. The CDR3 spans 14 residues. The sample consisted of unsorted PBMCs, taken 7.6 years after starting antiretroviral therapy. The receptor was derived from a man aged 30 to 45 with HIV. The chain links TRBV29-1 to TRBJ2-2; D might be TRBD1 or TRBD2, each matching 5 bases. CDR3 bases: TGCAGCGTGAGGAGGACAAGGAACACCGGGGAGCTGTTTTTT. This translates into CSVRRTRNTGELFF.